This entry lists 6 T cell receptor beta chains sequenced from one sample in a study of T cell repertoires in cytomegalovirus infection. MiXCR was run by TCRdb on the reads, yielding one entry per CDR3 protein. The sample lists about 310,000 distinct CDR3 sequences, about a tenth occurring once. The sequencing sample was made of PBMCs. The receptor source for this set is a human donor in good health (CMV status not recorded). Some clones in this sample may be carry-over from other donors' samples.

V and J are TRBV2 and TRBJ2-7; perhaps TRBD2 as D (6 bases). Germline loops: CDR1 SNHLY, CDR2 FYNNEI. V gave up 10 bases and J gave up 1 base, with 14 bases separating them. The CDR3 is 13 residues long. CDR3 sequence reads: CATSAGRSYEQYV. The CDR3 bases are TGTGCCACCTCCGCGGGACGGTCCTACGAGCAGTACGTC.

This clonotype was found a few times. This chain uses TRBV2 with TRBJ2-2, with a weak D call TRBD1 (6 bases). The V end lost 6 bases, the J end lost 0 bases, and 11 bases lay between the germline ends. The CDR3 has 15 residues. The germline V gene encodes CDR1 SNHLY and CDR2 FYNNEI. The CDR3 bases are TGTGCCAGCAGGGAGGACAGCGCGAACACCGGGGAGCTGTTTTTT. This gives the protein CASREDSANTGELFF.

This clonotype was counted ten times or more. This sequence joins TRBV20-1 and TRBJ2-3; tentative D call: TRBD1 (6 bases). The V and J ends lost 3 bases and 2 bases respectively, with 9 bases between them. The CDR3 contains 13 residues. The germline gives CDR1 DFQATT, CDR2 SNEGSKA (reference sequence). The CDR3 loop is CSARAGATDTQYF. The DNA for the CDR3 is TGCAGTGCTAGGGCAGGGGCCACAGATACGCAGTATTTT.

The CDR3 reads CASSARTRGFF. Here the CDR3 DNA reads TGTGCCAGCAGCGCTAGGACCAGGGGTTTCTTT. The chain recombines TRBV9 with TRBJ1-1; D is possibly TRBD1 (6 bases). The V gene lost 3 bases and the J gene lost 13 bases, with 13 bases spanning the gap. Germline V gene lookup returns CDR1 SGDLS and CDR2 YYNGEE. This CDR3 contains 11 residues.

This clonotype appeared a few times. This sequence joins TRBV9 and TRBJ1-2, with TRBD1 identical over 9 bases. The V segment lost 3 bases and the J segment 1 base; nucleotides outside the gene matches: 4. The CDR3 runs to 15 residues. From germline, CDR1 is SGDLS and CDR2 YYNGEE. The CDR3 loop reads CASSAGTGLNYGYTF. The CDR3 DNA reads as TGTGCCAGCAGCGCCGGGACAGGGCTTAACTATGGCTACACCTTC.

The sample holds many counts of this clonotype. The V gene is TRBV20-1, the J gene TRBJ1-1; D is unclear. The CDR3 extends over 12 amino acids. Germline CDR1 and CDR2: DFQATT and SNEGSKA (reference sequence). V lost 1 base and J 8 bases, leaving 11 bases between the germline ends. The CDR3 sequence is CSARVPPREAFF. The CDR3 DNA sequence: TGCAGTGCTAGAGTTCCGCCTCGGGAAGCTTTCTTT.